A single sample is the source of the 18 T cell receptor beta chains below, sequenced in a study of shared T cell receptors in the human thymus. Measured with immunoSEQ multiplex PCR; TCRdb has only the in-frame clones, and not every one. The sample records some 700,000 clones, 88% being singletons. These data were likewise used in another study, on human thymus T cells.

The material sequenced was thymocytes. These receptors were collected from a boy under three years old with a congenital heart defect.

The gene calls are TRBV4-3 and TRBJ2-1, with TRBD2 identical over 8 bases. This CDR3 region has 15 residues. V trimming: 4 bases; J trimming: 8 bases; junction bases outside the gene matches: 10. Per the germline V gene, CDR1 is LGHNA and CDR2 is YSLEER. Written as DNA, the CDR3 is TGCGCCAGCAGCCCCGGCATCAGCGGGAGCTATGAGCAGTTCTTC. This encodes CASSPGISGSYEQFF.

In regard to this clone: Additional DNA sequences in this sample encode the identical CDR3. The chain recombines TRBV4-3 with TRBJ2-5, with D tentatively TRBD2 (5 bases). Germline V lookup: CDR1 LGHNA, CDR2 YSLEER. CDR3 length: 13 residues. Trimming cost V 1 base and J 5 bases, with 8 bases left between them. The CDR3 coding sequence is TGCGCCAGCAGCCAAGCCCGCGGGGAGACCCAGTACTTC. This gives the protein CASSQARGETQYF.

This clone turned up a few times. V and J are TRBV6-1 and TRBJ2-7; no reliable D call. Germline CDR1 reads MNHNS; CDR2 reads SASEGT. Deletions cut 3 bases from V and 0 bases from J, with 6 bases between. The CDR3 covers 13 residues. This CDR3 reads CASSEGSSYEQYF. The CDR3 DNA reads TGTGCCAGCAGTGAGGGCAGCTCCTACGAGCAGTACTTC.

The chain links TRBV4-2 to TRBJ2-2, with a possible D match to TRBD1 (6 bases). Germline CDR1 is LGHNA and CDR2 is YNFKEQ. This CDR3 has 17 residues. V lost 3 bases and J 1 base, leaving 15 bases between the germline ends. In DNA, the CDR3 is TGTGCCAGCAGCCAGAAACAGGGTACATTGAACACCGGGGAGCTGTTTTTT. Translation: CASSQKQGTLNTGELFF.

The rearrangement joins TRBV7-9 to TRBJ2-7, with 9 bases lining up with TRBD2. The germline V gene encodes CDR1 SEHNR and CDR2 FQNEAQ (reference sequence). V dropped 5 bases and J dropped 0; count of bases not matched to a gene: 8. The CDR3 runs to 16 residues. The CDR3 region has the DNA TGTGCCAGCAGCCCACGGGTAGCGGGGGTCTCCTACGAGCAGTACTTC. Protein sequence: CASSPRVAGVSYEQYF.

The rearrangement uses TRBV30 and TRBJ1-1; weak D call: TRBD1 (6 bases). Germline V gene data show CDR1 as GTSNPN and CDR2 as SVGIG (reference sequence). The V end was cut by 2 bases, the J end by 1 base, with 14 bases between. The CDR3 runs 15 residues. The CDR3 region is CAWSTPRQENTEAFF. The CDR3 DNA reads TGTGCCTGGAGTACCCCCCGACAGGAGAACACTGAAGCTTTCTTT.

This chain links TRBV7-3 with TRBJ1-6; no firm D call. Germline V lookup: CDR1 SGHTA, CDR2 FQGTGA. The CDR3 is made up of 14 amino acids. Trimming removed 3 bases from V and 3 bases from J, with 6 bases in between. CDR3 region: CASSFDNYNSPLHF. The CDR3 bases are TGTGCCAGCAGCTTCGACAACTATAATTCACCCCTCCACTTT.

The rearrangement joins TRBV28 to TRBJ2-7, with D perhaps matching TRBD1 (6 bases). The CDR3 extends over 13 amino acids. Per the germline V gene, CDR1 is MDHEN and CDR2 is SYDVKM. Trimming cost V 3 bases and J 3 bases, with 9 bases left between them. CDR3 residues: CASSFQGHYEQYF. CDR3 nucleotides: TGTGCCAGCAGTTTTCAGGGGCACTACGAGCAGTACTTC.

CDR3 nucleotides: TGTGCCAGCAGCTTAGGCGGGACTAGCGGGTGGCGTAATGAGCAGTTCTTC. Translating it yields CASSLGGTSGWRNEQFF. This chain joins TRBV13 and TRBJ2-1, with 12 bases that match TRBD2. The CDR3 contains 17 residues. Germline V gives CDR1 PRHDT, CDR2 FYEKMQ (reference sequence). V trimming: 0 bases; J trimming: 7 bases; junction bases outside the gene matches: 7.

The table lists this clone with a few counts. The chain employs TRBV4-3 and TRBJ2-7; 8 bases map to TRBD2. CDR1 and CDR2 (germline): LGHNA, YSLEER. The CDR3 loop spans 12 amino acids. J lost 6 bases, V lost 2 bases, and 0 bases had no gene match. The CDR3 protein is CASSQRGGEQYF. CDR3 bases: TGCGCCAGCAGCCAACGGGGGGGCGAGCAGTACTTC.

The J gene is TRBJ2-7, the V gene TRBV28; 7 nucleotides align to TRBD2. The CDR3 spans 12 residues. J gave up 9 bases and V 7 bases, and 9 bases lay outside the gene matches. The V gene's germline CDR1 is MDHEN and CDR2 SYDVKM. The CDR3 DNA reads TGTGCCAGCACGCCGGGACTACCGTCGCAGTACTTC. This sequence encodes CASTPGLPSQYF.

The J gene is TRBJ2-3, the V gene TRBV18; tentatively, D is TRBD1 (5 bases). Germline CDR1 reads KGHSH; CDR2 reads LQKENI. The CDR3 length is 16 residues. V was trimmed by 2 bases and J by 6 bases, leaving 18 bases between them. Written as DNA, the CDR3 is TGTGCCAGCTCACCAACCGTCCAGGGCCCCGAGGATACGCAGTATTTT. It is translated as CASSPTVQGPEDTQYF.

V and J are TRBV5-6 and TRBJ2-7; 8 nucleotides agree with TRBD2. Germline assignment: CDR1 SGHDT and CDR2 YYEEEE. The CDR3 spans 14 residues. The junction had 4 bases not matched to a gene; V was cut back by 1 base and J by 4 bases. CDR3 protein: CASSLRGGGYEQYF. In nucleotides, the CDR3 is TGTGCCAGCAGCTTGCGGGGGGGCGGGTACGAGCAGTACTTC.

With regard to this clone: This CDR3 is also generated by other DNA sequences in the sample. The chain carries TRBV5-1 and TRBJ2-3; D call uncertain. The V gene lost 4 bases and the J gene lost 0 bases, with 3 bases spanning the gap. Germline V lookup: CDR1 SGHRS, CDR2 YFSETQ. The CDR3 runs to 12 residues. The CDR3 nucleotides read TGCGCCAGCAGCCTCAGCACAGATACGCAGTATTTT. Residues: CASSLSTDTQYF.

The rearrangement links TRBV9 to TRBJ2-1, with TRBD2 matching over 9 bases. V lost 0 bases to trimming and J lost 7 bases; unmatched junction nucleotides: 8. The CDR3 covers 16 residues. Germline CDR1 reads SGDLS; CDR2 reads YYNGEE. The CDR3 reads CASSVAEREEANEQFF. CDR3 sequence (DNA): TGTGCCAGCAGCGTAGCTGAGCGGGAGGAGGCGAATGAGCAGTTCTTC.

The chain uses TRBV9 and TRBJ2-7; possible D gene TRBD1, 6 bases. Trimming stripped 0 bases from V and 0 bases from J, with 13 bases between. This CDR3 region has 16 residues. Germline-derived CDR1 and CDR2 are SGDLS and YYNGEE. CDR3 nucleotides: TGTGCCAGCAGCGTAGGGCGCAGGGGCCCCTCCTACGAGCAGTACTTC. Its protein product is CASSVGRRGPSYEQYF.

The rearrangement joins TRBV10-3 to TRBJ1-5; D perhaps matches TRBD1 (6 bases). Germline CDR1 ENHRY, CDR2 SYGVKD. There are 14 residues in the CDR3. Between the trimmed V and J ends, which lost 10 bases and 5 bases, there was a span of 18 bases. CDR3 nucleotide sequence: TGTGCCACTTCTGACAGGTTGATGGATCAGCCCCAGCATTTT. Amino acids: CATSDRLMDQPQHF.

V usage is TRBV6-1 and J usage is TRBJ2-7; weak D call: TRBD2 (6 bases). Germline V CDR1 and CDR2: MNHNS, SASEGT. CDR3 length: 14 residues. Trimming stripped 6 bases from V and 5 bases from J, with 17 bases between. The CDR3 bases are TGTGCCAGCAGAGAATGGGGGGAGCCCGACGAGCAGTACTTC. This translates into CASREWGEPDEQYF.